The rows below give T cell receptor beta chains drawn from one sample of a study of T cell responses to AZD1222 COVID-19 vaccine. The method was immunoSEQ multiplex PCR; TCRdb's version includes in-frame clones alone and lacks a portion of them. The sample records approximately 100,000 clones, roughly 87% being singletons. Sequenced here: peripheral blood, sampled on day 0 of AZD1222 vaccination. All receptors come from an adult in good health. CDR3s include the opening cysteine and the closing phenylalanine or tryptophan. D genes are given only for firm matches. Clone size is not always given. Where it is, it says once, few, many or a class for expanded clones.

v_gene,d_gene,len,j_gene,abundance,CDR3nt,CDR3aa
TRBV12-3/TRBV12-4,NA,12,TRBJ1-2,few,TGTGCCAGCAGTTTAGGCAACAGCTACTACACCTTC,CASSLGNSYYTF
TRBV30,NA,15,TRBJ1-2,NA,TGTGCCTGGATCAGGACCAGGGTGTTGCGCTATGGCTACACCTTC,CAWIRTRVLRYGYTF
TRBV28,TRBD1,12,TRBJ1-2,NA,TGTGCCAGCGTACAGGGGAACTATGGCTACACCTTC,CASVQGNYGYTF
TRBV18,NA,15,TRBJ1-2,NA,TGTGCCAGCTCACCCCTTGTTGGGGCAGACTATGGCTACACCTTC,CASSPLVGADYGYTF
TRBV7-8,NA,14,TRBJ1-1,NA,TGTGCCAGCAGCTTATTGGGGTGGGACACTGAAGCTTTCTTT,CASSLLGWDTEAFF
TRBV2,TRBD2,14,TRBJ2-3,once,TGTGCCACCTCGATCAGCGGGAGTTTAGATACGCAGTATTTT,CATSISGSLDTQYF
TRBV7-9,TRBD1,15,TRBJ2-5,NA,TGTGCCAGCAGCTCGGGACAGGGGGTGTGGGAGACCCAGTACTTC,CASSSGQGVWETQYF
TRBV5-1,TRBD2,15,TRBJ2-7,NA,TGCGCCAGCAGACGACTAGCGGGAGCCTCCTACGAGCAGTACTTC,CASRRLAGASYEQYF
TRBV27,TRBD2,14,TRBJ2-5,NA,TGTGCCAGCAGACTAGCGGGAGGCCAAGAGACCCAGTACTTC,CASRLAGGQETQYF
TRBV6-4,NA,15,TRBJ1-3,NA,TGTGCAGAAAAGGGGAGGGGCGGCTCTGGAAACACCATATATTTT,CAEKGRGGSGNTIYF
TRBV19,NA,15,TRBJ1-5,few,TGTGCCAGTAGGGATGGTGGGGGCCACAATCAGCCCCAGCATTTT,CASRDGGGHNQPQHF
TRBV6-5,NA,14,TRBJ1-5,NA,TGTGCCAGCAAAATTGAGGATAGCAATCAGCCCCAGCATTTT,CASKIEDSNQPQHF
TRBV5-1,NA,16,TRBJ2-7,NA,TGCGCCAGCAGCCCCAAGATCGACGGCCCGACCTACGAGCAGTACTTC,CASSPKIDGPTYEQYF
TRBV27,TRBD2,16,TRBJ2-3,NA,TGTGCCAGCAGCCGCCCGGGGGGGGGCGCGACAGATACGCAGTATTTT,CASSRPGGGATDTQYF
TRBV10-3,NA,14,TRBJ1-5,NA,TGTGCCATCAGTGAGTTAGGGGGTTATCAGCCCCAGCATTTT,CAISELGGYQPQHF
TRBV19,NA,13,TRBJ2-5,NA,TGTGCCAGTAGTACAGGGTGGACAGAGACCCAGTACTTC,CASSTGWTETQYF
TRBV18,NA,12,TRBJ2-5,NA,TGTGCCAGCTCGTTTGCGCAAGAGACCCAGTACTTC,CASSFAQETQYF